This TCR beta chain was sequenced for a study of control samples from healthy donors and cancer patients. Clones were sequenced by immunoSEQ multiplex PCR, and TCRdb holds only the in-frame ones, with some missing. The sample has around 110,000 clones, 70% to 90% seen once; the top ten hold approximately 2.2%. CDR1 SGHTA and CDR2 FQGNSA come from the germline V gene. CDR3 size: 15 residues. Deletions cut 1 base from V and 9 bases from J, with 16 bases between. The receptor's source is a woman in her 70s in good health. The sequenced sample was blood. The chain recombines TRBV7-2 with TRBJ2-1; no firm D call. The DNA of the CDR3 is TGTGCCAGCAGCTTAGAACGGATGCGAGCTACTGAGCAGTTCTTC. It yields the protein CASSLERMRATEQFF.